This T cell receptor (beta chain) was sequenced for a study of shared clonotypes between healthy human individuals. Study background: Donors, aged 18 to 49, were a couple of women and three men. CD4 naive and CD4 memory each took three plates per donor, while CD8 naive took two and CD8 memory one.

CDR1 and CDR2 (germline): SQVTM, ANQGSEA. The V gene lost 5 bases and the J gene lost 4 bases, with 8 bases spanning the gap. This CDR3 is 11 amino acids long. Findings and limits, study-wide: Sample collection involved blood only; tissue repertoires are likely different.

Assay used: immunoSEQ multiplex PCR; TCRdb lists only in-frame clones, some missing. This sample yields hundreds of thousands of clones, of which about 92% are seen a single time; 24% belongs to the top ten. Naive-designated CD8 cells lacked CD45RO, were positively enriched for CCR7, and omitted terminally differentiated effector memory CD45RA+ cells. In the case of this clone: Its antigen is unidentified.

The TCR comes from a young man in good health. Sequencing was carried out using naive CD8+ T cells sorted from blood. V and J are TRBV29-1 and TRBJ2-5; the D is unclear. The CDR3 sequence: CSVSSRETQYF. CDR3 nucleotide sequence: TGCAGCGTTAGTTCTCGAGAGACCCAGTACTTC.